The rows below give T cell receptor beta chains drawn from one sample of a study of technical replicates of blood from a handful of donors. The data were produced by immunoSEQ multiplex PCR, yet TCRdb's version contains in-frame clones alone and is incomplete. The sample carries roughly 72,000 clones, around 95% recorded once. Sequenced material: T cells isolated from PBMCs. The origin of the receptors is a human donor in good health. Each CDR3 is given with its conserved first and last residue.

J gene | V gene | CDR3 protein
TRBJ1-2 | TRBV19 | CASSIVREYYGYTF
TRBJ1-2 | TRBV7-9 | CASSKDREVDYGYTF
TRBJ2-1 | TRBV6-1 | CASCPSSSSYNEQFF
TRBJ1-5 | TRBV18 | CASSPEGAGNQPQHF
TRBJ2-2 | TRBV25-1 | CASRRGNTGELFF
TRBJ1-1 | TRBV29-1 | CSVAGTGMNTEAFF
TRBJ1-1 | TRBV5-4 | CASSLDRTNTEAFF
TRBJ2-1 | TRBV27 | CASSSGQAVYEQFF
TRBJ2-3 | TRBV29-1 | CSARRVGSTDTQYF
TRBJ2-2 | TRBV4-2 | CASSQGLTNTGELFF
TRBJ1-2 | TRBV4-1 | CASSPSLVGQAWHGYTF
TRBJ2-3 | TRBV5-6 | CASSLLPTDTQYF
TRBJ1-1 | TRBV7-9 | CASLWANTYEGLATEAFF
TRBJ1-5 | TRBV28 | CASSLRGTGGLNQPQHF
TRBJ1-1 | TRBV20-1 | CSASMNTEAFF
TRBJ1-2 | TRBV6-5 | CASIPSRSPGGYTF
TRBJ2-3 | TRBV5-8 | CASSTGTSGGSTDTQYF
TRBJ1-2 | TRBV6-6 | CASSYGQDFGYTF
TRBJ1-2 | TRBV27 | CASRLTGGHGYTF
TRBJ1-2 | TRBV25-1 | CASEGQAPPYGYTF
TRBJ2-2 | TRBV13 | CASSWGVSQAGELFF
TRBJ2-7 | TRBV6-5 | CASSYGTSGYEQYF
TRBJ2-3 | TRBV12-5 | CASGFFGVSTDTQYF
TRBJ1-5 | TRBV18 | CASSPGQGQPQHF
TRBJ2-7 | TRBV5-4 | CASSLAYRAHEQYF
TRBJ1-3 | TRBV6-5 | CASSYGGGTGNTIYF
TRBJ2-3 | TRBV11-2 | CASSLLAGGSDTQYF
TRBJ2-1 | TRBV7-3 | CASSPGQREEQFF
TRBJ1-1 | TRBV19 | CASSIRDRTEAFF
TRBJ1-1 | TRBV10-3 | CAIRDRGRAEAFF
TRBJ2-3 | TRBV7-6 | CASRAGAADTQYF
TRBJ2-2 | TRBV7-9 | CASSLAGTIPTGELFF
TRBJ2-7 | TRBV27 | CASSLDRANEQYF
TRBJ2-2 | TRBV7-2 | CASSLSGVTNTGELFF
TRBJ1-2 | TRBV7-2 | CASSFDTFGYTF
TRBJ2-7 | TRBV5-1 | CASSSDTATPQQYF
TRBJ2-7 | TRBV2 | CASMGLAGPYEQYF
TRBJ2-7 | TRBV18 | CASSPRTGGSNEQYF
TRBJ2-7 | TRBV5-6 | CASSQRSPQGFYEQYF
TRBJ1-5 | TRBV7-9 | CASSLGTENQPQHF
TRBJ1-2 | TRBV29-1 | CSVVDRNYGYTF
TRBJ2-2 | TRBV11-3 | CASSKRDPITEELFF
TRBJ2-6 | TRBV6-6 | CASSYAVGANVLTF
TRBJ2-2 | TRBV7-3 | CASSLSAGGDGELFF
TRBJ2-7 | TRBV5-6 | CASSARAGTFIIYEQYF